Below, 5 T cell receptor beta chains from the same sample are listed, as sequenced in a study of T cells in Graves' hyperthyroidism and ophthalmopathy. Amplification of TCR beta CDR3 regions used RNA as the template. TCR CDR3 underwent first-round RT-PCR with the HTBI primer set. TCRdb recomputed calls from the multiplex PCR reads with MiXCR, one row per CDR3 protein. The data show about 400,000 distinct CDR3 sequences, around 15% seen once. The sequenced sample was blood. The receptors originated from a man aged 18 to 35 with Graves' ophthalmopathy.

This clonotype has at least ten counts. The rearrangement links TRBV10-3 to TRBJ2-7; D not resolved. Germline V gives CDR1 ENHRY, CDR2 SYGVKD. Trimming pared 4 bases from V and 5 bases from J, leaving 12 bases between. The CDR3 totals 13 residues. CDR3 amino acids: CAISVGPPDEQYF. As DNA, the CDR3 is TGTGCCATCAGTGTTGGCCCACCTGACGAGCAGTACTTC.

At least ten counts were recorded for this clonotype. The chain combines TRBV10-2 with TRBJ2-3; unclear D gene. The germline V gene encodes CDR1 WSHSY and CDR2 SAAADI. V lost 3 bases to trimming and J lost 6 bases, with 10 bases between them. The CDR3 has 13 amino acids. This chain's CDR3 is CASSDAALDTQYF. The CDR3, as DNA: TGCGCCAGCAGTGACGCCGCCTTGGATACGCAGTATTTT.

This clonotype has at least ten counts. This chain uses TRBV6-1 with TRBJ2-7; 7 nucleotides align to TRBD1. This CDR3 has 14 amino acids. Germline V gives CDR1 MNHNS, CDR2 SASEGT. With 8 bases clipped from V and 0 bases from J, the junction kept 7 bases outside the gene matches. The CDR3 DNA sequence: TGTGCCAGCCTTAGGACAGGTGGCTCCTACGAGCAGTACTTC. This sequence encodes CASLRTGGSYEQYF.

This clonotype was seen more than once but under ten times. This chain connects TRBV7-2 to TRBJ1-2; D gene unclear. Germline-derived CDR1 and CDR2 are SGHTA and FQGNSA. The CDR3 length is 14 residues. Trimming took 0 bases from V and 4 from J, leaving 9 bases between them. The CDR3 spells CASSLASKFYGYTF. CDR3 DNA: TGTGCCAGCAGCTTAGCGAGCAAGTTCTATGGCTACACCTTC.

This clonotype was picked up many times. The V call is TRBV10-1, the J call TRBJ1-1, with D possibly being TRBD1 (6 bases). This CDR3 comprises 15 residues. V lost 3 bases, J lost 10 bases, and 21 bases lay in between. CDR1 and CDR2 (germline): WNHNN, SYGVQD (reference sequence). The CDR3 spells CASSEDQGRFVGAFF. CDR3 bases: TGCGCCAGCAGTGAAGACCAGGGGAGATTCGTTGGAGCTTTCTTT.